Each of the 2 T cell receptor beta chains below was sequenced from the same sample in a study of immune evolution from preneoplasia to lung adenocarcinoma. Profiled with immunoSEQ multiplex PCR; TCRdb holds only in-frame clones, not every one. The sample has several thousand clones; roughly 88% are singletons. The sequencing input was FFPE minimally invasive lung adenocarcinoma tissue. The source is a person aged 65 to 79 with lung adenocarcinoma.

As DNA, the CDR3 is TGTGCCAGCAGTTGGACTAGCGGGGGGGTGGAGCAGTACTTC. Translated: CASSWTSGGVEQYF. V and J are TRBV27 and TRBJ2-7, with 15 bases identical to TRBD2. The trim removed 4 bases at V and 7 bases at J, leaving 2 bases unmatched. The CDR3 has 14 amino acids. Germline V lookup: CDR1 MNHEY, CDR2 SMNVEV (reference sequence).

This clone showed up just a few times. V gene TRBV28 combines with J gene TRBJ2-7; TRBD1 or TRBD2 may be the D gene (6 bases each). V was pared by 6 bases and J by 2 bases, with 14 bases between. In germline, CDR1 is MDHEN, CDR2 SYDVKM. The CDR3 covers 14 residues. CDR3 in DNA: TGTGCCAGCAGGTTCGGGGGCGCCCCCTACGAGCAGTACTTC. Translating gives CASRFGGAPYEQYF.